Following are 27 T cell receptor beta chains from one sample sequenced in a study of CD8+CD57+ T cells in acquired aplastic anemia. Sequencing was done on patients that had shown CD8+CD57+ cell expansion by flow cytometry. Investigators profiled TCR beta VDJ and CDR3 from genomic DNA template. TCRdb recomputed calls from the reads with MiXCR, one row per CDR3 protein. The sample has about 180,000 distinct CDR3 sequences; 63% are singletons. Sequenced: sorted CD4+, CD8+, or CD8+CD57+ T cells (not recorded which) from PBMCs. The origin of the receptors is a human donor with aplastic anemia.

The CDR3 region is CSARAGSPRETQYF. The CDR3 DNA follows: TGCAGTGCTAGAGCGGGGAGCCCCCGGGAGACCCAGTACTTC. The chain carries TRBV20-1 and TRBJ2-5, with D maybe TRBD2 (5 bases). Per germline, CDR1 DFQATT and CDR2 SNEGSKA (reference sequence). Trimming took off 1 base at V and 5 bases at J, with 14 bases between the two ends. This CDR3 has 14 residues.

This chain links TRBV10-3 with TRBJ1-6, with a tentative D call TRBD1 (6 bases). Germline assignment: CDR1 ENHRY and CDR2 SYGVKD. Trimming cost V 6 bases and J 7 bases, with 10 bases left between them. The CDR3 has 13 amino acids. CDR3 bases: TGTGCCATCAGGGACAGATTGAATTCACCCCTCCACTTT. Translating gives CAIRDRLNSPLHF.

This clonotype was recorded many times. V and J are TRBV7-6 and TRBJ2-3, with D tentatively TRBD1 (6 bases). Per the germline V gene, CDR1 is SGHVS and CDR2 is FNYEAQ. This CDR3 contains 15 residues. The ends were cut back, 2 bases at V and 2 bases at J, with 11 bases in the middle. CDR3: CASSLSTGTTDTQYF. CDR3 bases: TGTGCCAGCAGCTTATCGACAGGTACCACAGATACGCAGTATTTT.

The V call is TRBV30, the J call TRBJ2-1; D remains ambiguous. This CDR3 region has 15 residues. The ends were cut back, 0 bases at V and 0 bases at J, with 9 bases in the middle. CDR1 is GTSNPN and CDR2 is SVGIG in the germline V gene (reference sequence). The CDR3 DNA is TGTGCCTGGAGTGTACATTCAAGCTCCTACAATGAGCAGTTCTTC. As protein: CAWSVHSSSYNEQFF.

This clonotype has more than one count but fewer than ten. The CDR3 DNA follows: TGTGCCAGCAGTGATCCATTTAGCGGGGGGTTAACAGATACGCAGTATTTT. Translated, it gives CASSDPFSGGLTDTQYF. The V and J genes are TRBV6-1 and TRBJ2-3, with 10 bases identical to TRBD2. CDR1 MNHNS and CDR2 SASEGT come from the germline V gene. CDR3 size: 17 residues. Trimming at V came to 3 bases and at J to 3 bases, leaving 9 bases not matched to a gene.

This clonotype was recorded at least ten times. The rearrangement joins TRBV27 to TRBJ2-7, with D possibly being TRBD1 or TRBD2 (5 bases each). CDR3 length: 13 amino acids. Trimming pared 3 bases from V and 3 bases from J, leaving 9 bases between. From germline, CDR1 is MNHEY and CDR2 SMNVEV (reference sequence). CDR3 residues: CASSLGPSYEQYF. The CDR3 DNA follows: TGTGCCAGCAGTTTGGGACCGAGCTACGAGCAGTACTTC.

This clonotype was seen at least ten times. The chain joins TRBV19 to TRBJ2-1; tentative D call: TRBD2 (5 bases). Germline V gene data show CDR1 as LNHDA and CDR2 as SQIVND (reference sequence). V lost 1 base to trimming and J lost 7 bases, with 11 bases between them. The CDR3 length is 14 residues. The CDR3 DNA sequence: TGTGCCAGTAGTATAGGGCCCCTAGCTAATGAGCAGTTCTTC. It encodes CASSIGPLANEQFF.

The CDR3 spells CSVGGSEQFF. As DNA, the CDR3 is TGCAGTGTCGGGGGGAGTGAGCAGTTCTTC. V gene TRBV20-1 combines with J gene TRBJ2-1, with 7 bases lining up with TRBD2. This CDR3 has 10 amino acids. J lost 9 bases, V lost 7 bases, and 3 bases had no gene match. CDR1 DFQATT and CDR2 SNEGSKA come from the germline V gene (reference sequence).

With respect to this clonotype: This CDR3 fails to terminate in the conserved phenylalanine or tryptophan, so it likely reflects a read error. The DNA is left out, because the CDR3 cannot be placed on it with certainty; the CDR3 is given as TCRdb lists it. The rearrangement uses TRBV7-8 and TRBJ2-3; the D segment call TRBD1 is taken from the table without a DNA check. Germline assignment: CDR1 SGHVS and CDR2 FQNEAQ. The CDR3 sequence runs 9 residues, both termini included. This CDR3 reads CASSPTGTA.

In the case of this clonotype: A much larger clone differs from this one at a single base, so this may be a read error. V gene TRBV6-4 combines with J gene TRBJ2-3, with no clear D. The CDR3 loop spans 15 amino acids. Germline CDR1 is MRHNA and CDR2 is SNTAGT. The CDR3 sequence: CASSEGTTGTDTQCF. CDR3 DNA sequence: TGTGCCAGCAGTGAGGGTACGACGGGCACAGATACGCAGTGTTTT.

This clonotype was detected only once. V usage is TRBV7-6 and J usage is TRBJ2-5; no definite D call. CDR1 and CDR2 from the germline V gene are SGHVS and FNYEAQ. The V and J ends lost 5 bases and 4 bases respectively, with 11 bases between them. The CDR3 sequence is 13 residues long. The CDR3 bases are TGTGCCAGCAGCGTAGTCCCGATAGAGACCCAGTACTTC. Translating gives CASSVVPIETQYF.

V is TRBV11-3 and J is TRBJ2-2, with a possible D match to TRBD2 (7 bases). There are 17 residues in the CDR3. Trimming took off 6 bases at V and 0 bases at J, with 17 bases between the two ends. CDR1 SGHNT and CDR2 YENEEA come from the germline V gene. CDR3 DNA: TGTGCCAGCAGGGGAGGGCCGACAGGCGCGAACACCGGGGAGCTGTTTTTT. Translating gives CASRGGPTGANTGELFF.

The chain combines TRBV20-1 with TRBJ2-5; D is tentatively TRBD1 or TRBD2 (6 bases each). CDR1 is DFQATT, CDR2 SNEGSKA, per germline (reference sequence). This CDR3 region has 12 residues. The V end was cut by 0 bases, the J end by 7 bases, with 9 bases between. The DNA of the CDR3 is TGCAGTGCTAGAGAAGGGGGGTTGACCCAGTACTTC. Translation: CSAREGGLTQYF.

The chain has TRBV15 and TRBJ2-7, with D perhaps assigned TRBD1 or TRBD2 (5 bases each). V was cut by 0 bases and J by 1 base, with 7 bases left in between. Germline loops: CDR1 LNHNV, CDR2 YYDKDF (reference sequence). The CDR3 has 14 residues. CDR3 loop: CATSRDRESYEQYF. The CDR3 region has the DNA TGTGCCACCAGCAGAGACAGGGAGTCCTACGAGCAGTACTTC.

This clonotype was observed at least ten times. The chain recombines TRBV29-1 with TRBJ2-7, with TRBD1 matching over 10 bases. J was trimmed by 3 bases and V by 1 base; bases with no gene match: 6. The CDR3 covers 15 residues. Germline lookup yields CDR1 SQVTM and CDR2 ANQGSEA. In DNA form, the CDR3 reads TGCAGCGTTGAAGGTGGGACAGGGGCCCTCTACGAGCAGTACTTC. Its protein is CSVEGGTGALYEQYF.

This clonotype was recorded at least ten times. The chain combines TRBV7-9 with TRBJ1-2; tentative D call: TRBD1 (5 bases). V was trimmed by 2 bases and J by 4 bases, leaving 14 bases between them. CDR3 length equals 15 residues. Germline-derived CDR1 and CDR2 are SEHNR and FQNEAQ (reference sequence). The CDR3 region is CASSLSSRTGYGYTF. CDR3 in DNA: TGTGCCAGCAGCTTAAGCTCAAGAACAGGCTATGGCTACACCTTC.

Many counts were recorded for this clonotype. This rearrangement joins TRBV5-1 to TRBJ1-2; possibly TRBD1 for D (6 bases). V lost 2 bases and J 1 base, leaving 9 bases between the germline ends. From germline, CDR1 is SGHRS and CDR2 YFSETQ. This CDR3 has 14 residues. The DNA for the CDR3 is TGCGCCAGCAGCTTAAACAGGGATAACTATGGCTACACCTTC. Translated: CASSLNRDNYGYTF.

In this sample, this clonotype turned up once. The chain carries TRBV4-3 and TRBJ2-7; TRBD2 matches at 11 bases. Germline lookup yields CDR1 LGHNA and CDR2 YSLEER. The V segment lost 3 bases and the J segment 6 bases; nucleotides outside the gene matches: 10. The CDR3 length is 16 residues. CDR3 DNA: TGCGCCAGCAGCCACCTACCTAGCGGGGGGAGGGGCGAGCAGTACTTC. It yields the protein CASSHLPSGGRGEQYF.

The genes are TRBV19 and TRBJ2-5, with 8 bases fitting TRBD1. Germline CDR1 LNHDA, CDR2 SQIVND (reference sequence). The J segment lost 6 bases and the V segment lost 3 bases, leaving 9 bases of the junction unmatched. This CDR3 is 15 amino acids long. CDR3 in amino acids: CASSMWTGKGKTQYF. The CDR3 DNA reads TGTGCCAGTAGTATGTGGACAGGGAAAGGAAAGACCCAGTACTTC.

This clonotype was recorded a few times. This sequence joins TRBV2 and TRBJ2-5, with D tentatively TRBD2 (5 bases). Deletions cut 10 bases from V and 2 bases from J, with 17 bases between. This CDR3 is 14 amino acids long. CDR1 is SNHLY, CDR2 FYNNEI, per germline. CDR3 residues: CANTWLGGQETQYF. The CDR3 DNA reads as TGTGCCAACACATGGTTAGGCGGGCAAGAGACCCAGTACTTC. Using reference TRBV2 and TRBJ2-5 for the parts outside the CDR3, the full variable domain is EPEVTQTPSHQVTQMGQEVILRCVPISNHLYFYWYRQILGQKVEFLVSFYNNEISEKSEIFDDQFSVERPDGSNFTLKIRSTKLEDSAMYFCANTWLGGQETQYFGPGTRLLVL.

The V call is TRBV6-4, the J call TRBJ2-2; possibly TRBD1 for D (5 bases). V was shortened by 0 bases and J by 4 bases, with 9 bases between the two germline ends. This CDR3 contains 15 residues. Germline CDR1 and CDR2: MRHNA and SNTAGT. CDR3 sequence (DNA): TGTGCCAGCAGTGACTCCGCAGGGTCCACCGGGGAGCTGTTTTTT. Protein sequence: CASSDSAGSTGELFF.

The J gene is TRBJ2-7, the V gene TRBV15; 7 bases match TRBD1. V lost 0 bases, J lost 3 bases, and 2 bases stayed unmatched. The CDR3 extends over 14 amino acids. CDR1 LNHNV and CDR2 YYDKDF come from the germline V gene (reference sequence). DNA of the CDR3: TGTGCCACCAGCAGAGATCAGGGGGTCTACGAGCAGTACTTC. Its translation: CATSRDQGVYEQYF.

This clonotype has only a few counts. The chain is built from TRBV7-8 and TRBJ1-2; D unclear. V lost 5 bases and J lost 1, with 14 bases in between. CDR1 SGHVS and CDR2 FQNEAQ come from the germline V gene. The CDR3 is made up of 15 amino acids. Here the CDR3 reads CASSTPPAGNYGYTF. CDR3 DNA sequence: TGTGCCAGCAGCACTCCCCCGGCGGGTAACTATGGCTACACCTTC.

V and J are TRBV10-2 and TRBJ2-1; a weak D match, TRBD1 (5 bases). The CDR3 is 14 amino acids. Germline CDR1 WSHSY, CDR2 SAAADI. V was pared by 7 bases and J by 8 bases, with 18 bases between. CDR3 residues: CASKRGTLSDEQFF. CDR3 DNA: TGCGCCAGCAAAAGGGGAACCTTATCGGATGAGCAGTTCTTC.

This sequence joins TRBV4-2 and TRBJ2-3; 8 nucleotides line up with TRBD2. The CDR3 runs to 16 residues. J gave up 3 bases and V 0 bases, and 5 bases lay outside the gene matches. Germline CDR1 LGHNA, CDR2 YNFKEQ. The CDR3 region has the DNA TGTGCCAGCAGCCAAGAAGTCGGGGGGGGGACAGATACGCAGTATTTT. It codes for CASSQEVGGGTDTQYF.

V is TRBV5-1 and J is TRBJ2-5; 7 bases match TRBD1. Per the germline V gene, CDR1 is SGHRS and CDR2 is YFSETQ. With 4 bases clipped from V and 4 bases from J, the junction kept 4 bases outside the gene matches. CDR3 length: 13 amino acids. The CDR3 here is CASSQTGPETQYF. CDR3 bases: TGCGCCAGCAGCCAGACAGGGCCAGAGACCCAGTACTTC.

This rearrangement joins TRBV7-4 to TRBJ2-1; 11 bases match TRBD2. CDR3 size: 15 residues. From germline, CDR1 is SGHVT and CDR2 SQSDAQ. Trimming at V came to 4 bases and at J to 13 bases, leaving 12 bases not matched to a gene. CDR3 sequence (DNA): TGTGCCAGCAGCTCCCTTCGGGGACTAGCGGAGGACCAGTTCTTC. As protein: CASSSLRGLAEDQFF. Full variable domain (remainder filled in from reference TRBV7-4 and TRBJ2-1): GAGVSQSPRYKVAKRGRDVALRCDSISGHVTLYWYRQTLGQGSEVLTYSQSDAQRDKSGRPSGRFSAERPERSVSTLKIQRTEQGDSAVYLCASSSLRGLAEDQFFGPGTRLTVL.